This T cell receptor beta chain is from a study of T cells after yellow fever vaccination. Study in general: When fractions had low cell numbers, they were prepared with SMART-Seq v4 Ultra Low Input. Findings and caveats of the study: Most clones from primary vaccination were detected again post-booster (96% CD4, approximately 90% CD8). One caveat is that FACS-sorted repertoires could contain abundant clonotypes contaminating from the bulk population.

5'RACE template switching added a universal primer site and UMIs to TCR cDNA. TCRdb re-called the 5' RACE reads through MiXCR, storing one row per CDR3 protein. Seen here are about 300,000 distinct CDR3 sequences, 6.8% observed once, and the top ten hold roughly a sixth. This clonotype was found a few times. What it binds is not known. Germline assignment: CDR1 SGHVS and CDR2 FQNEAQ. The CDR3 loop spans 12 amino acids. Trimming took 1 base from V and 6 from J, leaving 7 bases between them. The sample in question was PBMCs, obtained 35 to 50 days after the first yellow fever vaccination. This TCR was recovered from a young man who received the YFV17D yellow fever vaccine. The chain carries TRBV7-8 and TRBJ2-7; unclear D gene. This CDR3 reads CASSLEFAEQYV. In DNA, the CDR3 is TGTGCCAGCAGCTTAGAATTCGCCGAGCAGTACGTC.